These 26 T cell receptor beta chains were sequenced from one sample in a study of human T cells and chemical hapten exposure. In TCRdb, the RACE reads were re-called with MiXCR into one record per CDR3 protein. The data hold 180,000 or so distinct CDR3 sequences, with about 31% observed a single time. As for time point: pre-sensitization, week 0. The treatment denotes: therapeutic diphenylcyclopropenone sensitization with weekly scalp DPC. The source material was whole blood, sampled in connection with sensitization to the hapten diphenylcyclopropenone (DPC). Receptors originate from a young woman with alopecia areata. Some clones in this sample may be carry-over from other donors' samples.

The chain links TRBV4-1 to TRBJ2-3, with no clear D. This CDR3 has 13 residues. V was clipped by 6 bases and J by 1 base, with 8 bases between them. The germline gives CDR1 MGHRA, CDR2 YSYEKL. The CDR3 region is CASRLGGTDTQYF. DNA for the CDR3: TGCGCCAGCAGGTTGGGCGGCACAGATACGCAGTATTTT.

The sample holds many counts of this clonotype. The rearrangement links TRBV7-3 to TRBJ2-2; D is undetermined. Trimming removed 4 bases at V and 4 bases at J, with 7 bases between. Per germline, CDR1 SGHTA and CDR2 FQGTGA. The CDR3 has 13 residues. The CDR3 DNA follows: TGTGCCAGCAGCTATGGTTCCACCGGGGAGCTGTTTTTT. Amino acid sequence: CASSYGSTGELFF. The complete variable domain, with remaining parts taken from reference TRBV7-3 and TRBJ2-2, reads GAGVSQTPSNKVTEKGKYVELRCDPISGHTALYWYRQSLGQGPEFLIYFQGTGAADDSGLPNDRFFAVRPEGSVSTLKIQRTERGDSAVYLCASSYGSTGELFFGEGSRLTVL.

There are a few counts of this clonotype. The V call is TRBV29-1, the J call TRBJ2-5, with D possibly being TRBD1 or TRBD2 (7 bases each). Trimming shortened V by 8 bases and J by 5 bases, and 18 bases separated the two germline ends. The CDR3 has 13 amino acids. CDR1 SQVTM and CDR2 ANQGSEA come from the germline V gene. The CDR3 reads CSTGEGQDETQYF. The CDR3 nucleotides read TGCAGCACAGGGGAGGGGCAGGACGAGACCCAGTACTTC.

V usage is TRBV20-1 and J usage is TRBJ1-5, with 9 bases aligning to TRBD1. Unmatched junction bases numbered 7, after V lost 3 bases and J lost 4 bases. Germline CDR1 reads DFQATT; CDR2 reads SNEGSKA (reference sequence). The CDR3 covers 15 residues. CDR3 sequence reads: CSARPGTGRNQPQHF. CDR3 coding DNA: TGCAGTGCTAGGCCCGGGACAGGGAGGAATCAGCCCCAGCATTTT.

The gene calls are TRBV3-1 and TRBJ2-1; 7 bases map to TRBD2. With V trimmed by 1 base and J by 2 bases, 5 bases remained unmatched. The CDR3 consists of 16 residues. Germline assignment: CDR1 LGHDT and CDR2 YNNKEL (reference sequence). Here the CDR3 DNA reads TGTGCCAGCAGCCAAGTGGGCGGGAGTACCTACAATGAGCAGTTCTTC. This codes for CASSQVGGSTYNEQFF.

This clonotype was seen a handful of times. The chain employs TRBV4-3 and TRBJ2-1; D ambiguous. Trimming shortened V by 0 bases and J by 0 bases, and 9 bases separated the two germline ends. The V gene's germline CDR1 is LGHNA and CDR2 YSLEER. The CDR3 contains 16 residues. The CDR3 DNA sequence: TGCGCCAGCAGCCAAGATTACCCAAGCTCCTACAATGAGCAGTTCTTC. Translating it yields CASSQDYPSSYNEQFF.

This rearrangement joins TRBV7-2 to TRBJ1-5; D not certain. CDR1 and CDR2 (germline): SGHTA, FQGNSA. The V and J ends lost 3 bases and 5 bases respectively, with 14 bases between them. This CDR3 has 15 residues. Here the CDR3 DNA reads TGTGCCAGCAGCTTTTCTTTTAGTGGGGATCAGCCCCAGCATTTT. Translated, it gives CASSFSFSGDQPQHF.

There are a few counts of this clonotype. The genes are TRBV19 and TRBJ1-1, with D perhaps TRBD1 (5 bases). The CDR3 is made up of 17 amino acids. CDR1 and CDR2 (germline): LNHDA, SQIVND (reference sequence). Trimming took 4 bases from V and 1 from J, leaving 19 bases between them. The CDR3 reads CASSTTQQVGENTEAFF. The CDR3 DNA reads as TGTGCCAGTAGTACAACCCAACAGGTGGGCGAGAACACTGAAGCTTTCTTT.

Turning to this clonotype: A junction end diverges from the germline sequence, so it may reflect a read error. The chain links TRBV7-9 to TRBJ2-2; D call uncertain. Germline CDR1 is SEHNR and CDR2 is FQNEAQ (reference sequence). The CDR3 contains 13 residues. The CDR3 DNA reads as TGTTCCAGCAGCTTACTTGGGACCGGGGAGCTGTTTTTT. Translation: CSSSLLGTGELFF.

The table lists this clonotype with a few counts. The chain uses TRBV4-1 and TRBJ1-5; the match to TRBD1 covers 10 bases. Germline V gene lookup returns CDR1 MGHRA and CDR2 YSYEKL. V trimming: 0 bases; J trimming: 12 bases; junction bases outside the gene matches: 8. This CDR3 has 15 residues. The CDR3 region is CASSQDSGTGVLQHF. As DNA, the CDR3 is TGCGCCAGCAGCCAAGATTCTGGGACAGGGGTCCTCCAGCATTTT.

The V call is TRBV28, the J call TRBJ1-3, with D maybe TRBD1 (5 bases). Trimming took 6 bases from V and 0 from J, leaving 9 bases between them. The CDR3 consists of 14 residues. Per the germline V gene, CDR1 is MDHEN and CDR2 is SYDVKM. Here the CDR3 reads CASRPGGSGNTIYF. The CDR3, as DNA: TGTGCCAGCAGACCTGGGGGCTCTGGAAACACCATATATTTT.

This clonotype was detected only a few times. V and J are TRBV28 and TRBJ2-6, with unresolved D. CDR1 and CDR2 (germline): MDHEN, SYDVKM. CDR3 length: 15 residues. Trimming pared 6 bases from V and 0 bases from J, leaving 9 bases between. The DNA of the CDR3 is TGTGCCAGCAGGACCGGGTTCTCTGGGGCCAACGTCCTGACTTTC. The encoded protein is CASRTGFSGANVLTF.

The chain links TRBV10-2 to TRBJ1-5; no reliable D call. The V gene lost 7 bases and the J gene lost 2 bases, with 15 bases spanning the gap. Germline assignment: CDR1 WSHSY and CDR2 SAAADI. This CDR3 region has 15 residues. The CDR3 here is CASKDEGSGNQPQHF. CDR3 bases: TGCGCCAGCAAGGATGAGGGCTCGGGCAATCAGCCCCAGCATTTT.

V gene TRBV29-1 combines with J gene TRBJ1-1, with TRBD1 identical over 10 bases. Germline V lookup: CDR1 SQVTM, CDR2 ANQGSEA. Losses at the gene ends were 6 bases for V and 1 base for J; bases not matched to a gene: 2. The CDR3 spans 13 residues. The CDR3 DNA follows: TGCAGCGTCAGGGACAGGGGGAACACTGAAGCTTTCTTT. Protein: CSVRDRGNTEAFF.

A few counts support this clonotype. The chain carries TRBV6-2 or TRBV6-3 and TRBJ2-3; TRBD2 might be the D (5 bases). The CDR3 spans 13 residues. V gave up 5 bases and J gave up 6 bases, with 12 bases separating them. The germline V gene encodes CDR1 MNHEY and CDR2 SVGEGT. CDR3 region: CASSGSSWDTQYF. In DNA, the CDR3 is TGTGCCAGCAGTGGGAGTAGTTGGGATACGCAGTATTTT.

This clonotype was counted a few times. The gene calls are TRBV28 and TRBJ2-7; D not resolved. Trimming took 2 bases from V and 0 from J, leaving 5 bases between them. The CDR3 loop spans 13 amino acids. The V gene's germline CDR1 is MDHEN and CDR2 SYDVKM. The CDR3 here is CASSLGNSYEQYF. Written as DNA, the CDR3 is TGTGCCAGCAGTTTAGGGAACTCCTACGAGCAGTACTTC.

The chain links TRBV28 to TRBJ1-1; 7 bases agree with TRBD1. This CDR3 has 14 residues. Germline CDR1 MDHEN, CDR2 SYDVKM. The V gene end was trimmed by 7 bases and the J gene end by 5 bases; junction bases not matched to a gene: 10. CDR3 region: CASIRQGGRTEAFF. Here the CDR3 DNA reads TGTGCCAGCATTCGACAGGGAGGGCGGACTGAAGCTTTCTTT.

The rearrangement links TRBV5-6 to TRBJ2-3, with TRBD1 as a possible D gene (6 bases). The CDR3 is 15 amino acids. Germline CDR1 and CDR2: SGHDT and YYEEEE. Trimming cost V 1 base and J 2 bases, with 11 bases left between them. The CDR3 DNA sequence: TGTGCCAGCAGCTTGTCTGCAGGGGCCACAGATACGCAGTATTTT. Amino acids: CASSLSAGATDTQYF.

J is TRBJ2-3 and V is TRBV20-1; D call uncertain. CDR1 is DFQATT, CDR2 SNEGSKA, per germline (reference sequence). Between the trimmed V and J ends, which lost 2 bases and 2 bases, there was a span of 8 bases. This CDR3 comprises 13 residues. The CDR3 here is CSARSRHTDTQYF. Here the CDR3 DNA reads TGCAGTGCTAGAAGTAGGCACACAGATACGCAGTATTTT.

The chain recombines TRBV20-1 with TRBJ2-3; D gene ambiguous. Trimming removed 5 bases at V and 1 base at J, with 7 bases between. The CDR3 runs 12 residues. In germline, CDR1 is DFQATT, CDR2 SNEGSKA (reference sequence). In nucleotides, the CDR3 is TGCAGTGCTTTTCGGGGCACAGATACGCAGTATTTT. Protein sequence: CSAFRGTDTQYF.

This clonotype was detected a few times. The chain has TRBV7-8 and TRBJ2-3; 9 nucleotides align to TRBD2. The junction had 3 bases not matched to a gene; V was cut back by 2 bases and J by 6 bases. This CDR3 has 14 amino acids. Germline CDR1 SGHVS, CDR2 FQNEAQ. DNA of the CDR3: TGTGCCAGCAGCTTACAAGGACTAGCGGATACGCAGTATTTT. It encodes CASSLQGLADTQYF.

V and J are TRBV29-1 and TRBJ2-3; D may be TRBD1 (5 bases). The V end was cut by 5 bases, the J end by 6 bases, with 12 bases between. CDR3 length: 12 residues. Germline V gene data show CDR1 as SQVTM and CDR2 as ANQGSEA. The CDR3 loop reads CSVREPGDTQYF. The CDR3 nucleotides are TGCAGCGTTCGTGAACCAGGGGATACGCAGTATTTT.

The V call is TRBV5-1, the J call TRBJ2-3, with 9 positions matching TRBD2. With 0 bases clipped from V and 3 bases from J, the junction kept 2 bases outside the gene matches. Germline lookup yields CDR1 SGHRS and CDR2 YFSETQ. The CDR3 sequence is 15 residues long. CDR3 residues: CASSLASGGTDTQYF. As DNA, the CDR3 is TGCGCCAGCAGCTTGGCGAGCGGGGGGACAGATACGCAGTATTTT.

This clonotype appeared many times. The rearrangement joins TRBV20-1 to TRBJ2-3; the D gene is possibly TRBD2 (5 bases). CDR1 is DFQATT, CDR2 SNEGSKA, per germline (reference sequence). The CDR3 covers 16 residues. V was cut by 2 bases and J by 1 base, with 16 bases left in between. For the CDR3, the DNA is TGCAGTGCTAGATCTCGGGGAGTGGCGGGCACAGATACGCAGTATTTT. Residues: CSARSRGVAGTDTQYF.

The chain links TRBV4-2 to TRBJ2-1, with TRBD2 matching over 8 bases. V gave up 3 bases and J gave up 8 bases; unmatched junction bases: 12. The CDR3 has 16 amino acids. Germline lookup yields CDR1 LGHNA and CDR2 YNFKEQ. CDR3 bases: TGTGCCAGCAGCCATGCCGCCGGGACTAGTCTCGATGAGCAGTTCTTC. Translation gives CASSHAAGTSLDEQFF.

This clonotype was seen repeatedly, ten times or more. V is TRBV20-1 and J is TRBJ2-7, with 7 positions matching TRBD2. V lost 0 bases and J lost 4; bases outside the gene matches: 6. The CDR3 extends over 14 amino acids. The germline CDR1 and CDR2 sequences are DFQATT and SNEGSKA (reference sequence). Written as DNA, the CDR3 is TGCAGTGCTAGAGAGGGAGGGGTCGGATACGAGCAGTACTTC. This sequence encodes CSAREGGVGYEQYF.